Following are 3 T cell receptor beta chains from one sample sequenced in a study of early stage breast cancer tumors. Profiled with immunoSEQ multiplex PCR; TCRdb holds only in-frame clones, not every one. The top ten hold roughly 25% of the sample, which has a few thousand clones, about two thirds seen once. The material sequenced was normal breast tissue next to the tumor. These TCRs come from a person aged 55-75 years with breast cancer.

This chain links TRBV6-1 with TRBJ1-4; 9 bases line up with TRBD1. V lost 7 bases and J lost 8; bases outside the gene matches: 2. The length of the CDR3 is 12 residues. In germline, CDR1 is MNHNS, CDR2 SASEGT. The CDR3 protein is CASNDRGEKLFF. The CDR3 DNA sequence: TGTGCCAGCAACGACAGGGGGGAAAAACTGTTTTTT.

The chain has TRBV10-3 and TRBJ2-3; no firm D call. Per germline, CDR1 ENHRY and CDR2 SYGVKD. This CDR3 is 17 amino acids long. V lost 3 bases to trimming and J lost 0 bases, with 16 bases between them. The CDR3, as DNA: TGTGCCATCAGTGATTCTCCTTCTGGATCCAGCACAGATACGCAGTATTTT. Residues: CAISDSPSGSSTDTQYF.

The V and J genes are TRBV9 and TRBJ2-5; 12 nucleotides match TRBD2. Trimming took 3 bases from V and 3 from J; bases not matched to a gene: 3. Germline V lookup: CDR1 SGDLS, CDR2 YYNGEE. CDR3 length equals 15 residues. CDR3 region: CASSDRLAGEETQYF. Here the CDR3 DNA reads TGTGCCAGCAGCGACCGACTAGCGGGAGAAGAGACCCAGTACTTC.